Following are 19 T cell receptor beta chains from one sample sequenced in a study of T-cell memory formation after mild COVID-19. TCRdb processed the 5' RACE reads anew with MiXCR; each CDR3 protein has one entry. There are some 290,000 distinct CDR3 sequences in the sample; roughly 17% occur only once, and roughly 20% lies in the top ten. The sample was PBMCs or a T cell subset sorted from them (not recorded which). These receptor sequences come from a young man who had mild COVID-19 (a few samples of this study predate the infection). Cell type and time point are not known.

The chain links TRBV11-2 to TRBJ1-6; TRBD1 might be the D (5 bases). The CDR3 runs to 13 residues. Per the germline V gene, CDR1 is SGHAT and CDR2 is FQNNGV. Trimming stripped 1 base from V and 11 bases from J, with 9 bases between. The CDR3, as DNA: TGTGCCAGCAGCTTAGGCAGGGTGGCACCCCTCCACTTT. Protein sequence: CASSLGRVAPLHF.

This clonotype was seen ten or more times. This chain joins TRBV12-3 or TRBV12-4 and TRBJ2-5; TRBD1 matches at 10 bases. The V and J ends lost 5 bases and 2 bases, in that order; junction bases with no gene match: 2. The CDR3 spans 14 residues. CDR3 sequence reads: CASSRQGAQETQYF. The CDR3 DNA sequence: TGTGCCAGCAGTCGACAGGGGGCTCAAGAGACCCAGTACTTC.

This clonotype was found a few times. The chain recombines TRBV20-1 with TRBJ2-3; 12 bases are a match to TRBD2. Trimming removed 4 bases from V and 0 bases from J; junction bases left unmatched: 2. Germline-derived CDR1 and CDR2 are DFQATT and SNEGSKA (reference sequence). The CDR3 is 15 residues long. For the CDR3, the DNA is TGCAGTGCTATCACTAGCGGGGGGAGCACAGATACGCAGTATTTT. It encodes CSAITSGGSTDTQYF.

The sample holds a few counts of this clonotype. The chain combines TRBV20-1 with TRBJ1-2, with 12 bases identical to TRBD1. The germline V gene has CDR1 DFQATT and CDR2 SNEGSKA (reference sequence). The CDR3 has 15 residues. The trim removed 5 bases at V and 4 bases at J, leaving 8 bases unmatched. The CDR3 here is CSAAGTGGAGYGYTF. For the CDR3, the DNA is TGCAGTGCTGCCGGGACAGGGGGCGCGGGCTATGGCTACACCTTC.

The chain carries TRBV7-9 and TRBJ2-7, with TRBD2 matching 10 bases. Germline CDR1 SEHNR, CDR2 FQNEAQ (reference sequence). CDR3 length: 14 amino acids. V gave up 0 bases and J gave up 12 bases; unmatched junction bases: 8. CDR3: CASSLATSGAFTYF. The CDR3 region has the DNA TGTGCCAGCAGCTTAGCAACTAGCGGGGCTTTTACGTACTTC.

The gene calls are TRBV5-1 and TRBJ1-2, with 8 positions matching TRBD1. Germline CDR1 is SGHRS and CDR2 is YFSETQ. Germline trimming cut 4 bases from V and 3 bases from J; bases unmatched to any gene: 14. The CDR3 runs 17 residues. CDR3 loop: CASSPSTGATGDYGYTF. CDR3 in DNA: TGCGCCAGCAGCCCGTCGACAGGGGCGACTGGGGACTATGGCTACACCTTC.

V gene TRBV29-1 combines with J gene TRBJ1-1, with D unclear. The CDR3 runs to 11 residues. Germline CDR1 is SQVTM and CDR2 is ANQGSEA. The V and J ends lost 8 bases and 2 bases respectively, with 9 bases between them. In DNA, the CDR3 is TGCAGCACTGGCGTAAACACTGAAGCTTTCTTT. Its translation: CSTGVNTEAFF. The full variable domain, completed using reference TRBV29-1 and TRBJ1-1, is SAVISQKPSRDICQRGTSLTIQCQVDSQVTMMFWYRQQPGQSLTLIATANQGSEATYESGFVIDKFPISRPNLTFSTLTVSNMSPEDSSIYLCSTGVNTEAFFGQGTRLTVV.

This sequence joins TRBV7-2 and TRBJ2-7; 7 nucleotides line up with TRBD1. J was trimmed by 1 base and V by 5 bases; bases with no gene match: 5. The germline CDR1 and CDR2 sequences are SGHTA and FQGNSA. This CDR3 spans 14 amino acids. The chain's CDR3 is CASSRQGYSYEQYF. CDR3 coding DNA: TGTGCCAGCAGCAGACAGGGTTATTCCTACGAGCAGTACTTC.

The chain employs TRBV10-3 and TRBJ1-1, with D maybe TRBD1 (6 bases). This CDR3 region has 14 residues. Deletions cut 6 bases from V and 5 bases from J, with 16 bases between. The germline gives CDR1 ENHRY, CDR2 SYGVKD. The CDR3 DNA is TGTGCCATCAGGGACCAGACAGGAGGAACTGAAGCTTTCTTT. Amino acid sequence: CAIRDQTGGTEAFF.

The chain couples TRBV4-3 to TRBJ1-6; no clear D gene. Germline CDR1 is LGHNA and CDR2 is YSLEER. This CDR3 has 16 residues. The V end lost 1 base, the J end lost 5 bases, and 12 bases lay between the germline ends. In DNA, the CDR3 is TGCGCCAGCAGCCAAGTTGTCGGGCAGGATAATTCACCCCTCCACTTT. Encoded protein: CASSQVVGQDNSPLHF.

A few counts support this clonotype. This chain connects TRBV3-1 to TRBJ1-3, with TRBD1 as a possible D gene (5 bases). Deletions cut 0 bases from V and 1 base from J, with 10 bases between. This CDR3 is 16 amino acids long. From germline, CDR1 is LGHDT and CDR2 YNNKEL (reference sequence). The DNA of the CDR3 is TGTGCCAGCAGCCAAGATCCGTCAGGGTCTGGAAACACCATATATTTT. It encodes CASSQDPSGSGNTIYF.

This clonotype is a singleton in its sample. The V call is TRBV2, the J call TRBJ2-5; 8 positions agree with TRBD2. The germline CDR1 and CDR2 sequences are SNHLY and FYNNEI. V was clipped by 8 bases and J by 5 bases; unmatched bases: 7. This CDR3 contains 13 residues. This CDR3 reads CASARGGFETQYF. The DNA for the CDR3 is TGTGCCAGCGCACGGGGGGGCTTCGAGACCCAGTACTTC.

This clonotype was counted only a few times. This sequence joins TRBV28 and TRBJ1-2; no definite D call. V lost 5 bases and J lost 2, with 15 bases in between. This CDR3 has 15 amino acids. Per germline, CDR1 MDHEN and CDR2 SYDVKM. CDR3 region: CASSAEAIMNYGYTF. The CDR3 DNA follows: TGTGCCAGCAGTGCGGAGGCCATAATGAACTATGGCTACACCTTC.

The V gene is TRBV12-3 or TRBV12-4, the J gene TRBJ2-5; 11 bases match TRBD2. V lost 6 bases and J lost 2; bases outside the gene matches: 5. This CDR3 spans 15 amino acids. The CDR3 spells CASSRLAGRQETQYF. The CDR3 nucleotides read TGTGCCAGCAGCAGACTAGCGGGACGGCAAGAGACCCAGTACTTC.

This clonotype came up many times. J is TRBJ2-2 and V is TRBV7-6; maybe TRBD1 (6 bases). Germline assignment: CDR1 SGHVS and CDR2 FNYEAQ. The CDR3 sequence is 16 residues long. The ends were cut back, 3 bases at V and 4 bases at J, with 15 bases in the middle. The CDR3 DNA is TGTGCCAGCAGCTTGGCCAGGGGTCCGTTCACCGGGGAGCTGTTTTTT. Its protein is CASSLARGPFTGELFF. The entire variable domain, with the rest obtained from reference TRBV7-6 and TRBJ2-2, is as follows: GAGVSQSPRYKVTKRGQDVALRCDPISGHVSLYWYRQALGQGPEFLTYFNYEAQQDKSGLPNDRFSAERPEGSISTLTIQRTEQRDSAMYRCASSLARGPFTGELFFGEGSRLTVL.

This clonotype has just a few counts. The J gene is TRBJ1-2, the V gene TRBV5-5; TRBD1 matches at 7 bases. V shed 4 bases, J shed 3 bases, and the junction held 6 bases outside the gene matches. The V gene's germline CDR1 is SGHKS and CDR2 YYEKEE (reference sequence). The CDR3 totals 14 residues. CDR3 residues: CASSPRGGDYGYTF. The DNA for the CDR3 is TGTGCCAGCAGCCCTCGAGGGGGCGACTATGGCTACACCTTC.

This clonotype was seen a handful of times. This chain connects TRBV10-3 to TRBJ2-3; D possibly corresponds to TRBD2 (6 bases). Germline CDR1 and CDR2: ENHRY and SYGVKD. The CDR3 length is 12 residues. The V gene lost 6 bases and the J gene lost 4 bases, with 8 bases spanning the gap. The CDR3 DNA follows: TGTGCCATCAGCGGGGACTCAGATACGCAGTATTTT. Its translation: CAISGDSDTQYF.

This clonotype appeared a few times. The chain joins TRBV6-6 to TRBJ1-5, with D perhaps matching TRBD1 (5 bases). In germline, CDR1 is MNHNY, CDR2 SVGAGI (reference sequence). V shed 11 bases and J shed 5 bases, with 10 bases lying between them. The CDR3 extends over 11 amino acids. The CDR3 region is CAGGGYQPQHF. DNA for the CDR3: TGTGCCGGGGGAGGTTATCAGCCCCAGCATTTT.

This clonotype showed up just a few times. CDR3 amino acids: CASSLAQGGDEQYF. The CDR3 DNA follows: TGTGCCAGCAGCTTGGCGCAGGGTGGCGACGAGCAGTACTTC. The chain recombines TRBV5-4 with TRBJ2-7, with D tentatively TRBD1 (5 bases). V lost 0 bases to trimming and J lost 5 bases, with 12 bases between them. CDR3 size: 14 residues. Germline V gene lookup returns CDR1 SGHNT and CDR2 YYREEE (reference sequence).